This TCR beta chain was profiled in a study of CD8+CD57+ T cells in acquired aplastic anemia. Profiling that covered TCR beta VDJ and CDR3 relied on genomic DNA as its template. TCRdb re-called the reads through MiXCR, storing one row per CDR3 protein. The sample consists of 150,000 to 200,000 distinct CDR3 sequences, 55% to 75% of them appearing once. The CDR3 loop spans 15 amino acids. The V gene lost 2 bases and the J gene lost 2 bases, with 11 bases spanning the gap. Germline CDR1 SEHNR, CDR2 FQNEAQ (reference sequence). The receptor comes from a human donor in good health. The specimen was sorted CD4+, CD8+, or CD8+CD57+ T cells (not recorded which) from PBMCs. The chain employs TRBV7-9 and TRBJ2-3, with TRBD2 as a possible D gene (6 bases). As DNA, the CDR3 is TGTGCCAGCAGCTTATGGACTACCAACACAGATACGCAGTATTTT. Encoded protein: CASSLWTTNTDTQYF.